This T cell receptor beta chain derives from a study of T-cell memory formation after mild COVID-19. Whole-study findings and limits: Shrinking CD4+ clones resided mostly in CM and EM, and CD8+ ones in EMRA. Within pre-infection memory, some responding clones were found, suggesting cross-reactive memory joined.

A word on this clonotype: Antigen unknown.

Germline CDR1 SGDLS, CDR2 YYNGEE. V trimming: 6 bases; J trimming: 0 bases; junction bases outside the gene matches: 11. The CDR3 has 17 amino acids. Constant-segment primers were used for 5'RACE, and the resulting TCR alpha and TCR beta cDNA libraries carried sample barcodes and UMIs. TCRdb passed the 5' RACE reads through MiXCR, listing each CDR3 protein once. The table includes hundreds of thousands of distinct CDR3 sequences, around a sixth detected once. Sequenced material: PBMCs or a T cell subset sorted from them (not recorded which). The chain is built from TRBV9 and TRBJ2-2, with TRBD1 matching 7 bases. This receptor was taken from an adult woman who had mild COVID-19 (a few samples of this study predate the infection). Cell type and time point are not known. DNA for the CDR3: TGTGCCAGCACCCAGGACCCGACAGGGACGAACACCGGGGAGCTGTTTTTT. Translated, it gives CASTQDPTGTNTGELFF. The full variable domain, in which reference TRBV9 and TRBJ2-2 provide the parts outside the CDR3, is DSGVTQTPKHLITATGQRVTLRCSPRSGDLSVYWYQQSLDQGLQFLIQYYNGEERAKGNILERFSAQQFPDLHSELNLSSLELGDSALYFCASTQDPTGTNTGELFFGEGSRLTVL.